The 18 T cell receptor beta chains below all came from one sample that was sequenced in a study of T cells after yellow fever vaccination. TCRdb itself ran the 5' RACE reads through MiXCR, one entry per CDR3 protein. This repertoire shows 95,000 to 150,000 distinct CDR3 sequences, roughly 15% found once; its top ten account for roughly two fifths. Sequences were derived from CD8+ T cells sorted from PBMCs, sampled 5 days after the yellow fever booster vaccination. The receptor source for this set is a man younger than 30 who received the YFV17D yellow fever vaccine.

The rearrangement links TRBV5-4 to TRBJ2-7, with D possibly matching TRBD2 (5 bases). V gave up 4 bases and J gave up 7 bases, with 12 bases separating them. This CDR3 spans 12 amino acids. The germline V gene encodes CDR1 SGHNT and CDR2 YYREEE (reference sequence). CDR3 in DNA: TGTGCCAGCAGCCCTCTGGGCGGGGAGCAGTACTTC. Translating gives CASSPLGGEQYF.

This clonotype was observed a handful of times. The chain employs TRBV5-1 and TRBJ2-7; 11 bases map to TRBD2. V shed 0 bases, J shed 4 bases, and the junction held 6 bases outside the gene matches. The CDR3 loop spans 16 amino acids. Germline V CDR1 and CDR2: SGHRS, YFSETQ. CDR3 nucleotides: TGCGCCAGCAGCTTGGTAGGGGGGACTAGCGGATACGAGCAGTACTTC. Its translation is CASSLVGGTSGYEQYF.

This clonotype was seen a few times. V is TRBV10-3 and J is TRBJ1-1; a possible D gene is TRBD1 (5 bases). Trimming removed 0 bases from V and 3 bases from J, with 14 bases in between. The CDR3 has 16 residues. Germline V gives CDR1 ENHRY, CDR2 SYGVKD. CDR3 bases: TGTGCCATCAGTGAGTCGGGAGGGGTTATGGACACTGAAGCTTTCTTT. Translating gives CAISESGGVMDTEAFF.

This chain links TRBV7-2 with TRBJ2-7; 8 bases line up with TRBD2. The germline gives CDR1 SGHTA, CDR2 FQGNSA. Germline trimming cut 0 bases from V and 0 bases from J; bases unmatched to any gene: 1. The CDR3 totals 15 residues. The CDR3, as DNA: TGTGCCAGCAGCTTAGCTGCGGGGGGCTCCTACGAGCAGTACTTC. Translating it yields CASSLAAGGSYEQYF.

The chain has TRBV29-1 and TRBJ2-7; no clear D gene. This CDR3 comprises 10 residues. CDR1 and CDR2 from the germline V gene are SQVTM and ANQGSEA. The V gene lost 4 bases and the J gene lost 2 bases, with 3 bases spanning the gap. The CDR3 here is CSVGTYEQYF. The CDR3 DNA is TGCAGCGTTGGCACCTACGAGCAGTACTTC.

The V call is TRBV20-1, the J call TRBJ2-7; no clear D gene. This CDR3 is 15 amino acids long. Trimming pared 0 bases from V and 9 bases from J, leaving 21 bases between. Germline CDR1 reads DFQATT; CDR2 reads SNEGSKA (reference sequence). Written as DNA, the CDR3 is TGCAGTGCTAGAGATAAACCCGGCCGCTGGAGCGTGCAGTACTTC. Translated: CSARDKPGRWSVQYF.

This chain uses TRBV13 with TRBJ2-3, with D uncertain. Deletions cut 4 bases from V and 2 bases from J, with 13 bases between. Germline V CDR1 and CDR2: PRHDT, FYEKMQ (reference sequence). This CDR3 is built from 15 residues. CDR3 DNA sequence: TGTGCCAGCAGCTCACCCCCTTTTCTCACAGATACGCAGTATTTT. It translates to CASSSPPFLTDTQYF.

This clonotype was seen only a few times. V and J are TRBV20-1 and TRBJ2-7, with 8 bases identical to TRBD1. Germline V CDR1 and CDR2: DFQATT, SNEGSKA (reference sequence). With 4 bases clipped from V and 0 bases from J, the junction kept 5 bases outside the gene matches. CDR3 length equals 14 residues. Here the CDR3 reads CSAMAGGSSYEQYV. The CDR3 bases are TGCAGTGCTATGGCAGGGGGCTCCTCCTACGAGCAGTACGTC.

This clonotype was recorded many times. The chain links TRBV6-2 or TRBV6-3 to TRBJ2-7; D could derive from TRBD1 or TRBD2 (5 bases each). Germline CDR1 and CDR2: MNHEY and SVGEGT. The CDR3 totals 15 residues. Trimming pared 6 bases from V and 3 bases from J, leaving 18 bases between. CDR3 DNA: TGTGCCAGCAGACACCTAGGGGACCTTAACTACGAGCAGTACTTC. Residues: CASRHLGDLNYEQYF.

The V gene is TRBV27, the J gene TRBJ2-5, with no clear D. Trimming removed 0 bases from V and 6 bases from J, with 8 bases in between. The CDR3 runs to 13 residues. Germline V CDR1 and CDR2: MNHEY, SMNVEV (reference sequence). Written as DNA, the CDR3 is TGTGCCAGCAGTTTATCACGGTCGAAGACCCAGTACTTC. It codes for CASSLSRSKTQYF.

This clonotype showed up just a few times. CDR3 sequence (DNA): TGCGCCAGCAGCTTGGGTCAGGGGAATGACTACGAGCAGTACGTC. Encoded protein: CASSLGQGNDYEQYV. V usage is TRBV5-1 and J usage is TRBJ2-7; D perhaps matches TRBD1 (6 bases). The germline V gene encodes CDR1 SGHRS and CDR2 YFSETQ. With 0 bases removed from V and 3 bases from J, the gap between germline ends came to 13 bases. The CDR3 contains 15 residues.

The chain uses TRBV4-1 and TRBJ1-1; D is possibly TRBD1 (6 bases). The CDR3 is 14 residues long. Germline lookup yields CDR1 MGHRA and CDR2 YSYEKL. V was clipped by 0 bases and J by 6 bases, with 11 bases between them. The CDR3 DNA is TGCGCCAGCAGCCAAGAGCCCGGGACACCTGAAGCTTTCTTT. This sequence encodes CASSQEPGTPEAFF.

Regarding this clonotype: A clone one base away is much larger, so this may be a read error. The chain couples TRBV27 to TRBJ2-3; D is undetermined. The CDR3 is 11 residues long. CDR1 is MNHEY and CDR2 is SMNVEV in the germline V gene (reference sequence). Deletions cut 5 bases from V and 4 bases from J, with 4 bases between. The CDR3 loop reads CASSPPDTQYF. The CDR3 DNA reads TGTGCCAGCAGTCCGCCAGATACGCAGTATTTT.

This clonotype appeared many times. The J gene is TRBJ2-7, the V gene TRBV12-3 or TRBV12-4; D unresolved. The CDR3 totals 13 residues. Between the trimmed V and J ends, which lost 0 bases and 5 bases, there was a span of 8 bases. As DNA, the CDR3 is TGTGCCAGCAGTTTAGCTGGCAGCCACGAGCAGTACTTC. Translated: CASSLAGSHEQYF.

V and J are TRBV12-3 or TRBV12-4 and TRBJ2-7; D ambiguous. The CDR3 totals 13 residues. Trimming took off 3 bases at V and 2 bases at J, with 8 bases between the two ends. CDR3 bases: TGTGCCAGCAGTTTGGGGTCGGCCTACGAGCAGTACGTC. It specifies CASSLGSAYEQYV.

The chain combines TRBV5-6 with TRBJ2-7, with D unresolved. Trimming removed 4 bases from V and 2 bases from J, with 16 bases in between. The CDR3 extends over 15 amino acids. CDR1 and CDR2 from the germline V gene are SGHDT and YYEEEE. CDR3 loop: CASSPKAGLPYEQYF. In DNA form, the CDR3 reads TGTGCCAGCAGCCCCAAAGCAGGTCTTCCCTACGAGCAGTACTTC.

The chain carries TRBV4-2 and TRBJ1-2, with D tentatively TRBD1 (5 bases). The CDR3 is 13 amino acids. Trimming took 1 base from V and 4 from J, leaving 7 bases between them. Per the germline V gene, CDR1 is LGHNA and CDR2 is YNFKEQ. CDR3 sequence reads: CASSQAGTYGYTF. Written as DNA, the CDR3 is TGTGCCAGCAGCCAAGCGGGGACCTATGGCTACACCTTC.

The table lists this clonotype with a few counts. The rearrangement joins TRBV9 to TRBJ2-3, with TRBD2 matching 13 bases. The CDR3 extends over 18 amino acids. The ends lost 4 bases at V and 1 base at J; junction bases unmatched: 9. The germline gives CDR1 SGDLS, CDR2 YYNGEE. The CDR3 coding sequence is TGTGCCAGCAGCACTCAGGGCGGACTAGCGGGGGGCACAGATACGCAGTATTTT. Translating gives CASSTQGGLAGGTDTQYF. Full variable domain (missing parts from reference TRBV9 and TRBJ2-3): DSGVTQTPKHLITATGQRVTLRCSPRSGDLSVYWYQQSLDQGLQFLIQYYNGEERAKGNILERFSAQQFPDLHSELNLSSLELGDSALYFCASSTQGGLAGGTDTQYFGPGTRLTVL.